The 31 T cell receptor beta chains presented below share a single source sample, sequenced in a study of blood T cell repertoires in COVID-19. The data were produced by immunoSEQ multiplex PCR, yet TCRdb's version contains in-frame clones alone and is incomplete. The table has 110,000 or so clones, roughly 85% seen once; the top ten hold around 5.5%. The source material was peripheral blood. These TCRs come from a woman in her sixties with COVID-19, enrolled during active disease.

This chain uses TRBV24-1 with TRBJ2-1; TRBD2 matches at 11 bases. After removal of 3 bases from V and 5 bases from J, the junction contained 5 bases not matched to a gene. CDR3 length equals 16 residues. CDR1 is KGHDR, CDR2 SFDVKD, per germline. The CDR3 DNA is TGTGCCACCAGTGATCCACTAGCGGGGGCGGACAATGAGCAGTTCTTC. This translates into CATSDPLAGADNEQFF.

The chain links TRBV15 to TRBJ1-1; D gene unclear. V was pared by 5 bases and J by 1 base, with 17 bases between. CDR3 size: 16 residues. CDR1 is LNHNV, CDR2 YYDKDF, per germline (reference sequence). The CDR3 sequence: CATSRSREVSNTEAFF. The CDR3 bases are TGTGCCACCAGCCGGTCGAGGGAGGTTTCGAACACTGAAGCTTTCTTT.

The rearrangement links TRBV6-2 or TRBV6-3 to TRBJ2-3, with TRBD2 as a possible D gene (6 bases). Trimming shortened V by 1 base and J by 2 bases, and 10 bases separated the two germline ends. The V gene's germline CDR1 is MNHEY and CDR2 SVGEGT. CDR3 length: 15 amino acids. Here the CDR3 reads CASSYWAGSTDTQYF. CDR3 DNA sequence: TGTGCCAGCAGTTACTGGGCGGGGTCCACAGATACGCAGTATTTT.

This clone showed up just a few times. This chain connects TRBV5-1 to TRBJ1-2, with 7 bases lining up with TRBD1. CDR3 length: 17 residues. Per germline, CDR1 SGHRS and CDR2 YFSETQ. The V segment lost 2 bases and the J segment 4 bases; nucleotides outside the gene matches: 14. The CDR3 reads CASSFWGQLFYPYGYTF. CDR3 bases: TGCGCCAGCAGCTTTTGGGGACAGCTCTTTTATCCCTATGGCTACACCTTC.

This sequence joins TRBV5-1 and TRBJ1-2; D remains unclear. The CDR3 is 15 amino acids. V was shortened by 0 bases and J by 5 bases, with 14 bases between the two germline ends. Germline assignment: CDR1 SGHRS and CDR2 YFSETQ. CDR3 region: CASSLAAGLDYGYTF. For the CDR3, the DNA is TGCGCCAGCAGCTTGGCAGCGGGCCTCGATTATGGCTACACCTTC.

The chain couples TRBV13 to TRBJ2-4, with TRBD1 matching over 10 bases. Germline trimming cut 5 bases from V and 4 bases from J; bases unmatched to any gene: 5. The germline CDR1 and CDR2 sequences are PRHDT and FYEKMQ (reference sequence). There are 15 residues in the CDR3. The CDR3 spells CASSAPGQGKNIQYF. The CDR3 DNA reads as TGTGCCAGCAGCGCTCCGGGACAGGGGAAAAACATTCAGTACTTC.

V and J are TRBV27 and TRBJ1-1, with TRBD1 matching 8 bases. CDR1 MNHEY and CDR2 SMNVEV come from the germline V gene (reference sequence). Trimming took 1 base from V and 5 from J; bases not matched to a gene: 6. The CDR3 length is 15 residues. The CDR3 protein is CASSLLGQVLTEAFF. The DNA of the CDR3 is TGTGCCAGCAGTTTATTGGGACAGGTTTTAACTGAAGCTTTCTTT.

This chain uses TRBV28 with TRBJ2-7, with D tentatively TRBD2 (5 bases). Between the trimmed V and J ends, which lost 6 bases and 1 base, there was a span of 10 bases. The germline V gene encodes CDR1 MDHEN and CDR2 SYDVKM. This CDR3 contains 13 residues. The CDR3: CASREGISYEQYF. Written as DNA, the CDR3 is TGTGCCAGCAGAGAGGGAATTTCCTACGAGCAGTACTTC.

The genes are TRBV5-6 and TRBJ1-1, with D perhaps matching TRBD1 (6 bases). V lost 4 bases, J lost 1 base, and 17 bases lay in between. The CDR3 extends over 16 amino acids. The germline CDR1 and CDR2 sequences are SGHDT and YYEEEE. In DNA, the CDR3 is TGTGCCAGCAGCCTACTGTTGGGACACGAGAACACTGAAGCTTTCTTT. It yields the protein CASSLLLGHENTEAFF.

This clone is a singleton in its sample. The V gene is TRBV20-1, the J gene TRBJ1-2; 9 bases are shared with TRBD1. The CDR3 runs 14 residues. CDR1 is DFQATT and CDR2 is SNEGSKA in the germline V gene (reference sequence). Trimming took 3 bases from V and 1 from J; bases not matched to a gene: 3. CDR3 protein: CSASTTGGNYGYTF. The DNA for the CDR3 is TGCAGTGCTAGTACGACAGGGGGTAACTATGGCTACACCTTC.

This chain links TRBV28 with TRBJ1-2, with D possibly matching TRBD1 (5 bases). The CDR3 loop spans 14 amino acids. In germline, CDR1 is MDHEN, CDR2 SYDVKM. Trimming left V 9 bases short and J 4 bases short, with 18 bases between. The chain's CDR3 is CASLVRQGSYGYTF. As DNA, the CDR3 is TGTGCCAGTCTAGTCCGTCAGGGCTCCTATGGCTACACCTTC.

The rearrangement links TRBV11-3 to TRBJ1-1, with a tentative D call TRBD1 (5 bases). Trimming pared 1 base from V and 3 bases from J, leaving 15 bases between. The germline CDR1 and CDR2 sequences are SGHNT and YENEEA. This CDR3 has 16 amino acids. CDR3 amino acids: CASSLGLGGRDTEAFF. As DNA, the CDR3 is TGTGCCAGCAGCTTAGGATTGGGGGGAAGGGACACTGAAGCTTTCTTT.

The rearrangement joins TRBV7-2 to TRBJ1-2; D possibly corresponds to TRBD1 (5 bases). Germline loops: CDR1 SGHTA, CDR2 FQGNSA. CDR3 length: 16 amino acids. The V and J ends lost 0 bases and 6 bases respectively, with 17 bases between them. Here the CDR3 DNA reads TGTGCCAGCAGCTTAGCTCCTGTACAGGCGGGGCATGGCTACACCTTC. Its translation is CASSLAPVQAGHGYTF.

The J gene is TRBJ2-1, the V gene TRBV12-3 or TRBV12-4; 10 bases fit TRBD2. There are 13 residues in the CDR3. The V gene end was trimmed by 7 bases and the J gene end by 9 bases; junction bases not matched to a gene: 6. CDR3 residues: CASTTTSGVEQFF. The CDR3 nucleotides read TGTGCCAGCACCACAACTAGCGGGGTTGAGCAGTTCTTC.

The rearrangement links TRBV11-2 to TRBJ1-3, with D hard to call. Germline values: CDR1 SGHAT, CDR2 FQNNGV. V gave up 2 bases and J gave up 8 bases, with 10 bases separating them. This CDR3 has 13 amino acids. CDR3 sequence (DNA): TGTGCCAGCAGCTTACTCCCCCAGTACACCATATATTTT. Translation: CASSLLPQYTIYF. The whole variable domain, filled in from reference TRBV11-2 and TRBJ1-3, reads EAGVAQSPRYKIIEKRQSVAFWCNPISGHATLYWYQQILGQGPKLLIQFQNNGVVDDSQLPKDRFSAERLKGVDSTLKIQPAKLEDSAVYLCASSLLPQYTIYFGEGSWLTVV.

V gene TRBV21-1 combines with J gene TRBJ1-5. TRBV21-1 is classified as a pseudogene. The CDR3 covers 16 residues. The CDR3 loop reads CASSKASVDSNQPQHF. CDR3 nucleotides: TGTGCCAGCAGCAAAGCGTCGGTTGATAGCAATCAGCCCCAGCATTTT.

V usage is TRBV13 and J usage is TRBJ2-1; 7 bases align to TRBD1. The V gene's germline CDR1 is PRHDT and CDR2 FYEKMQ (reference sequence). The ends lost 5 bases at V and 7 bases at J; junction bases unmatched: 5. The CDR3 is made up of 13 amino acids. The CDR3 DNA reads TGTGCCAGCAGCAGACAGGGTCGGAATGAGCAGTTCTTC. This gives the protein CASSRQGRNEQFF. The complete variable domain, with remaining parts taken from reference TRBV13 and TRBJ2-1, reads AAGVIQSPRHLIKEKRETATLKCYPIPRHDTVYWYQQGPGQDPQFLISFYEKMQSDKGSIPDRFSAQQFSDYHSELNMSSLELGDSALYFCASSRQGRNEQFFGPGTRLTVL.

The V and J genes are TRBV6-1 and TRBJ1-1; unclear D gene. V was trimmed by 1 base and J by 5 bases, leaving 8 bases between them. CDR3 length: 13 residues. The germline V gene encodes CDR1 MNHNS and CDR2 SASEGT. CDR3 sequence: CASSEERGTEAFF. CDR3 in DNA: TGTGCCAGCAGTGAAGAAAGAGGTACTGAAGCTTTCTTT.

The rearrangement joins TRBV5-1 to TRBJ1-2, with 7 bases aligning to TRBD1. Trimming took 0 bases from V and 5 from J; bases not matched to a gene: 16. The CDR3 has 18 amino acids. Germline CDR1 SGHRS, CDR2 YFSETQ. The CDR3 spells CASSLDSPTGTSGYGYTF. In DNA form, the CDR3 reads TGCGCCAGCAGCTTGGATTCCCCGACAGGGACCTCTGGGTATGGCTACACCTTC. Combining the CDR3 with reference TRBV5-1 and TRBJ1-2 gives the whole variable domain KAGVTQTPRYLIKTRGQQVTLSCSPISGHRSVSWYQQTPGQGLQFLFEYFSETQRNKGNFPGRFSGRQFSNSRSEMNVSTLELGDSALYLCASSLDSPTGTSGYGYTFGSGTRLTVV.

This clone was counted only a few times. This chain joins TRBV4-1 and TRBJ1-5, with a weak D call TRBD1 (5 bases). Trimming cost V 6 bases and J 3 bases, with 15 bases left between them. The CDR3 runs to 15 residues. The germline CDR1 and CDR2 sequences are MGHRA and YSYEKL. In nucleotides, the CDR3 is TGCGCCAGCAGTCGCAGCTGGGGGGACAATCAGCCCCAGCATTTT. It encodes CASSRSWGDNQPQHF.

The chain uses TRBV7-9 and TRBJ2-7; 11 nucleotides agree with TRBD2. CDR1 is SEHNR and CDR2 is FQNEAQ in the germline V gene (reference sequence). The junction had 6 bases not matched to a gene; V was cut back by 5 bases and J by 0 bases. This CDR3 comprises 16 residues. DNA for the CDR3: TGTGCCAGCAGCCGCCACACTAGCGGGGGCTCCTACGAGCAGTACTTC. It translates to CASSRHTSGGSYEQYF.

The chain couples TRBV24-1 to TRBJ2-5, with 7 bases identical to TRBD2. CDR3 length equals 17 residues. J was trimmed by 1 base and V by 4 bases; bases with no gene match: 11. CDR1 KGHDR and CDR2 SFDVKD come from the germline V gene. The CDR3 DNA is TGTGCCACCAGTGACCAGGGAGGGACGGGGGGCCAAGAGACCCAGTACTTC. It codes for CATSDQGGTGGQETQYF.

The chain employs TRBV29-1 and TRBJ2-3; TRBD1 matches 12 bases. The CDR3 extends over 16 amino acids. From germline, CDR1 is SQVTM and CDR2 ANQGSEA. With 1 base clipped from V and 4 bases from J, the junction kept 6 bases outside the gene matches. The CDR3 region is CSVEAPGQGAADTQYF. As DNA, the CDR3 is TGCAGCGTTGAAGCACCGGGACAGGGGGCGGCAGATACGCAGTATTTT.

The CDR3 protein is CASSLYSEHYGYTF. CDR3 DNA sequence: TGTGCCAGTAGTCTTTACAGTGAACACTATGGCTACACCTTC. The chain recombines TRBV19 with TRBJ1-2; no definite D call. This CDR3 is built from 14 residues. Trimming shortened V by 5 bases and J by 3 bases, and 13 bases separated the two germline ends. CDR1 LNHDA and CDR2 SQIVND come from the germline V gene (reference sequence).

In its sample, this clone was seen once. The chain employs TRBV14 and TRBJ1-1; 7 nucleotides match TRBD1. Trimming took 3 bases from V and 8 from J; bases not matched to a gene: 9. Germline CDR1 SGHDN, CDR2 FVKESK. The length of the CDR3 is 14 residues. In DNA, the CDR3 is TGTGCCAGCAGCCACTTGGACAGGAGAATAGAAGCTTTCTTT. Residues: CASSHLDRRIEAFF.

The chain couples TRBV5-4 to TRBJ1-1; no clear D. Germline CDR1 is SGHNT and CDR2 is YYREEE (reference sequence). The CDR3 spans 14 residues. Deletions cut 0 bases from V and 3 bases from J, with 9 bases between. CDR3 sequence reads: CASSLGNYDTEAFF. CDR3 nucleotides: TGTGCCAGCAGCTTGGGCAACTACGACACTGAAGCTTTCTTT. The full variable domain, with the rest looked up from reference TRBV5-4 and TRBJ1-1, is ETGVTQSPTHLIKTRGQQVTLRCSSQSGHNTVSWYQQALGQGPQFIFQYYREEENGRGNFPPRFSGLQFPNYSSELNVNALELDDSALYLCASSLGNYDTEAFFGQGTRLTVV.

The chain combines TRBV11-2 with TRBJ1-1, with TRBD1 matching 9 bases. Germline CDR1 reads SGHAT; CDR2 reads FQNNGV. The length of the CDR3 is 15 residues. V lost 5 bases, J lost 3 bases, and 7 bases stayed unmatched. The CDR3 DNA reads TGTGCCAGCAGCACCCTCGACAGGGGGGACACTGAAGCTTTCTTT. Its translation is CASSTLDRGDTEAFF. Looking up the rest from reference TRBV11-2 and TRBJ1-1 gives the full variable domain: EAGVAQSPRYKIIEKRQSVAFWCNPISGHATLYWYQQILGQGPKLLIQFQNNGVVDDSQLPKDRFSAERLKGVDSTLKIQPAKLEDSAVYLCASSTLDRGDTEAFFGQGTRLTVV.

The chain links TRBV9 to TRBJ1-1; weak D call: TRBD1 (6 bases). V was trimmed by 5 bases and J by 5 bases, leaving 16 bases between them. The germline V gene has CDR1 SGDLS and CDR2 YYNGEE. This CDR3 has 14 amino acids. In DNA form, the CDR3 reads TGTGCCAGCAGTACGACAGGTACCGGGACTGAAGCTTTCTTT. Amino acids: CASSTTGTGTEAFF.

The genes are TRBV2 and TRBJ1-2; 7 bases fit TRBD1. Losses at the gene ends were 5 bases for V and 0 bases for J; bases not matched to a gene: 3. The CDR3 covers 14 residues. Germline CDR1 SNHLY, CDR2 FYNNEI. The CDR3 loop is CASSSQGANYGYTF. CDR3 sequence (DNA): TGTGCCAGCAGTAGTCAGGGGGCTAACTATGGCTACACCTTC.

J is TRBJ1-4 and V is TRBV5-1; D is unclear. This CDR3 is 16 amino acids long. V dropped 4 bases and J dropped 0 bases, with 13 bases sitting between them. Germline V gene sequence: CDR1 SGHRS, CDR2 YFSETQ. The CDR3 region has the DNA TGCGCCAGCAGCCCCGGGCGGGTCGCAACTAATGAAAAACTGTTTTTT. Amino acids: CASSPGRVATNEKLFF.

The CDR3 is CASGLGTGVTQYF. CDR3 nucleotide sequence: TGTGCTAGTGGTTTGGGAACAGGGGTCACCCAGTACTTC. The gene calls are TRBV12-5 and TRBJ2-5; 7 positions match TRBD1. CDR1 and CDR2 from the germline V gene are LGHNT and FRNRAP. V trimming: 1 base; J trimming: 8 bases; junction bases outside the gene matches: 4. CDR3 length: 13 amino acids.